This is a list of T cell receptor beta chains from one sample in a study of cytomegalovirus exposure and HLA in healthy donors. TCRdb's table, derived via immunoSEQ multiplex PCR, lists solely in-frame clones and lacks some. The sample has some 110,000 clones, roughly 70% seen once. Sequenced input: PBMCs. The receptors were sampled from a male donor in good health and CMV-seropositive. Both conserved end residues are part of each CDR3. A D gene is named only where the DNA matches it firmly. Clone size is given for some rows only: seen once, a few or many times, or a class if the clone is expanded.

clone_size,v_call,j_call,d_call,cdr3_aa,cdr3_nt
few,TRBV28,TRBJ2-6,.,CASSLLSVSGANVLTF,TGTGCCAGCAGTTTATTGTCGGTCTCTGGGGCCAACGTCCTGACTTTC
.,TRBV4-2,TRBJ2-4,.,CASSLTGTGENIQYF,TGTGCCAGCAGCCTCACCGGGACGGGGGAAAACATTCAGTACTTC
.,TRBV27,TRBJ2-3,TRBD2,CASSLTSGSSTDTQYF,TGTGCCAGCAGTTTGACTAGCGGGAGTAGCACAGATACGCAGTATTTT
.,TRBV6-1,TRBJ2-7,.,CASRKAGCEQYF,TGTGCCAGCAGGAAGGCGGGCTGCGAGCAGTACTTC
.,TRBV18,TRBJ2-2,TRBD1,CASSQDRGNGELFF,TGTGCCAGCTCACAAGACAGGGGGAACGGGGAGCTGTTTTTT
.,TRBV2,TRBJ1-5,.,CASSERYGNQPQHF,TGTGCCAGCAGTGAAAGGTACGGGAATCAGCCCCAGCATTTT
.,TRBV28,TRBJ2-1,.,CASSQGLGRGYSYNEQFF,TGTGCCAGCAGCCAAGGCCTCGGTAGGGGGTACTCCTACAATGAGCAGTTCTTC
.,TRBV4-3,TRBJ1-1,TRBD1,CASSPRDRGLNTEAFF,TGCGCCAGCAGCCCCCGGGACAGGGGTTTGAACACTGAAGCTTTCTTT
.,TRBV28,TRBJ2-5,.,CASQGSWETQYF,TGTGCCAGTCAGGGGTCGTGGGAGACCCAGTACTTC
.,TRBV27,TRBJ1-6,TRBD1,CASTLTGNSYNSPLHF,TGTGCCAGCACCCTGACAGGGAACTCCTATAATTCACCCCTCCACTTT
once,TRBV7-2,TRBJ1-3,.,CASSPNRAGNTIYF,TGTGCCAGCAGCCCAAACAGGGCTGGAAACACCATATATTTT
.,TRBV5-1,TRBJ2-5,.,CASSLTAGGQETQYF,TGCGCCAGCAGCTTAACCGCAGGGGGGCAAGAGACCCAGTACTTC
.,TRBV5-1,TRBJ2-2,TRBD2,CASSTTSGVNTGELFF,TGCGCCAGCAGCACGACTAGCGGGGTGAACACCGGGGAGCTGTTTTTT
.,TRBV6-5,TRBJ2-5,TRBD1,CASSTRTGLETQYF,TGTGCCAGCAGTACTCGGACAGGCCTGGAGACCCAGTACTTC
once,TRBV28,TRBJ1-4,TRBD1,CASTRPGTGVEKLFF,TGTGCCAGCACCCGCCCCGGGACAGGGGTTGAAAAACTGTTTTTT
.,TRBV5-4,TRBJ2-7,.,CASSSTGTSSYEQYF,TGTGCCAGCAGCTCGACCGGGACTTCGTCCTACGAGCAGTACTTC
once,TRBV5-4,TRBJ1-2,TRBD1,CASSRSGQGHDGYTF,TGTGCCAGCAGCCGGAGTGGACAGGGGCATGATGGCTACACCTTC
.,TRBV4-3,TRBJ2-7,.,CASSPSAGLYEQYF,TGCGCCAGCAGCCCTTCGGCGGGTCTGTACGAGCAGTACTTC
.,TRBV5-1,TRBJ1-2,.,CASSLELQDGYTF,TGCGCCAGCAGCTTGGAACTCCAGGATGGCTACACCTTC
.,TRBV30,TRBJ2-3,TRBD2,CAGTSGRLTDTQYF,TGTGCCGGGACTAGCGGGAGGTTAACAGATACGCAGTATTTT
once,TRBV15,TRBJ2-7,.,CATSRERGSYEQYF,TGTGCCACCAGCAGAGAACGGGGTTCCTACGAGCAGTACTTC
once,TRBV6-5,TRBJ2-1,.,CASSYPINGEQFF,TGTGCCAGCAGTTACCCAATTAACGGTGAGCAGTTCTTC
.,TRBV15,TRBJ2-5,TRBD1,CATSRAGSPASGGVGETQYF,TGTGCCACCAGCAGAGCAGGGTCTCCAGCCTCAGGGGGCGTAGGGGAGACCCAGTACTTC
.,TRBV5-1,TRBJ2-2,TRBD2,CASRDSGTSGTGELFF,TGCGCCAGCAGGGACTCCGGGACTAGTGGGACCGGGGAGCTGTTTTTT
.,TRBV29-1,TRBJ2-7,TRBD1,CSVGQGAQSSPYEQYF,TGCAGCGTCGGACAGGGGGCGCAGAGTTCCCCCTACGAGCAGTACTTC
.,TRBV28,TRBJ1-5,.,CASSLRGQNIRNQPQNF,TGTGCCAGCAGTTTGCGGGGCCAGAACATACGCAATCAGCCCCAGAATTTT
.,TRBV7-2,TRBJ2-7,.,CASSLLRLAGYEQYF,TGTGCCAGCAGCTTACTACGGCTAGCTGGCTACGAGCAGTACTTC
.,TRBV28,TRBJ1-1,TRBD1,CASSPLTGLPEAFF,TGTGCCAGCAGTCCCCTGACAGGGTTGCCTGAAGCTTTCTTT
once,TRBV7-3,TRBJ2-2,.,CASSLLVTANTGELFF,TGTGCCAGCAGCTTATTGGTGACAGCAAACACCGGGGAGCTGTTTTTT
.,TRBV7-9,TRBJ2-7,.,CASSPEVLYSYEQYF,TGTGCCAGCAGCCCCGAGGTTCTCTATTCCTACGAGCAGTACTTC
.,TRBV15,TRBJ1-2,.,CATSRGGGGPHGYPF,TGTGCCACCAGCAGAGGTGGCGGCGGGCCGCACGGCTACCCCTTC
.,TRBV11-2,TRBJ1-5,.,CASSSGGRQPQHF,TGTGCCAGCAGCTCCGGGGGACGGCAGCCCCAGCATTTT
.,TRBV18,TRBJ2-1,TRBD2,CASSPPGLAANEQFF,TGTGCCAGCTCACCCCCGGGACTAGCGGCCAATGAGCAGTTCTTC
.,TRBV25-1,TRBJ1-2,TRBD1,CASSDHRGFLYGYTF,TGTGCCAGCAGTGACCACAGGGGCTTTCTCTATGGCTACACCTTC
.,TRBV25-1,TRBJ1-4,.,CASSPTGPGELFF,TGTGCCAGCAGCCCAACAGGGCCTGGGGAACTGTTTTTT
.,TRBV7-8,TRBJ2-3,TRBD2,CASSLNAAGGDTQYF,TGTGCCAGCAGCTTAAATGCAGCGGGAGGAGATACGCAGTATTTT
once,TRBV18,TRBJ2-7,.,CASSPLPRPNSYEQYF,TGTGCCAGCTCACCACTTCCCAGGCCAAACTCCTACGAGCAGTACTTC
.,TRBV6-4,TRBJ2-2,.,CASSPDSTGELFF,TGTGCCAGCAGCCCAGACTCCACCGGGGAGCTGTTTTTT
.,TRBV18,TRBJ2-2,TRBD1,CASSPADRGWVGELFF,TGTGCCAGCTCACCAGCGGACAGGGGATGGGTCGGGGAGCTGTTTTTT
.,TRBV5-6,TRBJ1-6,.,CASSFRSRAGAANSPLHF,TGTGCCAGCAGCTTTAGATCGCGTGCGGGGGCTGCGAATTCACCCCTCCACTTT
.,TRBV5-8,TRBJ2-7,TRBD1,CASSLWAGGSYEQYF,TGTGCCAGCAGCTTGTGGGCAGGGGGCTCCTACGAGCAGTACTTC
few,TRBV5-1,TRBJ2-4,TRBD2,CASSTSAGVKNIQYF,TGCGCCAGCAGCACGTCAGCGGGAGTCAAAAACATTCAGTACTTC